This paragraph covers one T cell receptor beta chain sequence. What it recognizes is unknown. This sample was taken from a study of blood T cells in healthy people across ages. The study's findings and limits: Diversity estimates from one million T cells were considered underestimates.

Combining a sample-barcoded 5' primer with a J-beta primer mix, a second PCR ran for about 6 to 12 cycles. TCRdb called the 5' RACE reads again in MiXCR, with one record for every CDR3 protein. The data show just over 800,000 distinct CDR3 sequences, around 62% seen once. Germline V gene data show CDR1 as MDHEN and CDR2 as SYDVKM. CDR3 length: 14 residues. Trimming took 10 bases from V and 5 from J, leaving 21 bases between them. The receptor comes from a man aged 25 to 40 in good health. Sequenced sample: blood. V usage is TRBV28 and J usage is TRBJ2-7; no clear D gene. The CDR3 here is CATSTDTLVDEQYF. For the CDR3, the DNA is TGTGCCACCTCGACCGACACCCTGGTGGACGAGCAGTACTTC.